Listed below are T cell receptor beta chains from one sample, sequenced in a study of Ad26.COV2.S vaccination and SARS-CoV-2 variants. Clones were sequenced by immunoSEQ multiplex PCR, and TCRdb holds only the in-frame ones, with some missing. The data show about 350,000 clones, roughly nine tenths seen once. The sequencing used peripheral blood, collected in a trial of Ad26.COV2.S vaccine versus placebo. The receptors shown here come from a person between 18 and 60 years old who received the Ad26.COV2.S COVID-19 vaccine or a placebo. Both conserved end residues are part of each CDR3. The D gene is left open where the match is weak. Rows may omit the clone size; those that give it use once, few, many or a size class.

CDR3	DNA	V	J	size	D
CASSLHRQGISRYEQYF	TGCGCCAGCAGCTTGCATCGCCAGGGTATAAGTCGGTACGAGCAGTACTTC	TRBV5-1	TRBJ2-7	few	.
CATSRPGASGANVLTF	TGTGCCACCAGCAGGCCGGGAGCCTCTGGGGCCAACGTCCTGACTTTC	TRBV15	TRBJ2-6	.	.
CASSLRDRGPITF	TGTGCCAGCAGCTTAAGGGACAGGGGGCCTATTACCTTC	TRBV7-3	TRBJ1-2	.	TRBD1
CASSRDGREQYF	TGTGCCAGCAGTAGGGACGGCCGAGAGCAGTACTTC	TRBV6-6	TRBJ2-7	.	.
CASSRSSSQFDYVSGNTIYF	TGTGCCAGCAGTCGTTCTTCTTCTCAGTTCGACTATGTCTCTGGAAACACCATATATTTT	TRBV28	TRBJ1-3	.	.
CASSSTGGAGNTIYF	TGTGCCAGCAGTTCGACAGGGGGAGCTGGAAACACCATATATTTT	TRBV6-5	TRBJ1-3	.	TRBD1
CASSRPGRYEQYF	TGTGCCAGCAGCCGCCCGGGACGCTACGAGCAGTACTTC	TRBV12-3/TRBV12-4	TRBJ2-7	.	.
CASRSGFTIYF	TGTGCCAGCAGGTCAGGGTTCACCATATATTTT	TRBV3-1/TRBV3-2	TRBJ1-3	few	.
CASGLVIGLEVSYEQYF	TGTGCTAGTGGTTTGGTAATAGGACTAGAGGTGTCCTACGAGCAGTACTTC	TRBV12-5	TRBJ2-7	.	TRBD2
CASSQQLLSGNTIYF	TGTGCCAGCAGCCAACAGTTGCTCTCTGGAAACACCATATATTTT	TRBV7-9	TRBJ1-3	.	.
CATDLGTGDPYGYTF	TGTGCCACTGATTTAGGGACAGGGGATCCCTATGGCTACACCTTC	TRBV19	TRBJ1-2	.	TRBD1
CASRGGFPSGANVLTF	TGTGCCAGCAGGGGGGGGTTCCCCTCTGGGGCCAACGTCCTGACTTTC	TRBV11-2	TRBJ2-6	.	TRBD2
CASSQDRGRLNGYTF	TGCGCCAGCAGCCAAGACAGGGGAAGACTTAATGGCTACACCTTC	TRBV4-3	TRBJ1-2	.	.
CASGRTLGIEAFF	TGTGCCAGTGGTCGGACGTTGGGAATTGAAGCTTTCTTT	TRBV19	TRBJ1-1	.	.
CASTKRDRGHCVPPQHF	TGTGCCAGCACCAAAAGGGACAGGGGGCATTGCGTTCCGCCCCAGCATTTT	TRBV21-1	TRBJ1-5	.	.
CAGNRDSSYEQYF	TGTGCCGGCAACCGGGACAGCTCGTACGAGCAGTACTTC	TRBV30	TRBJ2-7	.	TRBD1
CASSLEEGGPTNEQFF	TGTGCCAGCAGCTTAGAGGAGGGGGGGCCCACCAATGAGCAGTTCTTC	TRBV7-8	TRBJ2-1	.	.
CATSRANTGELFF	TGTGCCACGTCAAGGGCGAACACCGGGGAGCTGTTTTTT	TRBV14	TRBJ2-2	.	.
CASSYAAGPHLGELFF	TGTGCCAGCAGTTACGCGGCGGGGCCGCACTTGGGGGAGCTGTTTTTT	TRBV6-5	TRBJ2-2	.	.
CASSKRGQGRYEQYF	TGTGCCAGCAGCAAGAGGGGACAGGGTCGGTACGAGCAGTACTTC	TRBV21-1	TRBJ2-7	.	.
CSAGSLNTEAFF	TGCAGCGCCGGATCCCTTAACACTGAAGCTTTCTTT	TRBV29-1	TRBJ1-1	once	.
CAISGATNNSPLHF	TGTGCCATCAGCGGGGCTACAAATAATTCACCCCTCCACTTT	TRBV10-3	TRBJ1-6	.	.
CASSLGTEYEQYF	TGTGCCAGCAGCTTAGGGACTGAATACGAGCAGTACTTC	TRBV7-2	TRBJ2-7	.	.
CASRFVGENEQFF	TGTGCCAGCCGGTTTGTTGGGGAGAATGAGCAGTTCTTC	TRBV7-2	TRBJ2-1	.	.
CATTGRYRETQYF	TGTGCCACTACGGGACGATATAGAGAGACCCAGTACTTC	TRBV19	TRBJ2-5	.	.
CASSLSQNTEAFF	TGTGCCAGCAGTTTGTCACAGAACACTGAAGCTTTCTTT	TRBV28	TRBJ1-1	.	.
CASSLGQGLRSPLHF	TGTGCCAGCAGCCTCGGACAGGGGCTTCGGTCACCCCTCCACTTT	TRBV3-1/TRBV3-2	TRBJ1-6	few	TRBD1
CASRSSEGESNTEAFF	TGTGCCAGCAGATCATCAGAAGGGGAGTCGAACACTGAAGCTTTCTTT	TRBV28	TRBJ1-1	medium-sized	.
CASSFGPLEEAFF	TGTGCCAGCAGTTTCGGACCACTGGAAGAAGCTTTCTTT	TRBV6-5	TRBJ1-1	.	.
CASSLRAGLDF	TGTGCCAGCAGCTTAAGGGCGGGGTTGGACTTC	TRBV7-9	TRBJ2-4	.	.
CASSYEGVDGYTF	TGTGCCAGCAGTTACGAGGGGGTCGATGGCTACACCTTC	TRBV6-2/TRBV6-3	TRBJ1-2	.	.
CASRILRTASNEKLFF	TGTGCCAGCAGGATCCTAAGGACAGCGTCTAATGAAAAACTGTTTTTT	TRBV28	TRBJ1-4	.	.
CASSVEVEGQPQHF	TGTGCCAGCAGCGTAGAAGTAGAGGGTCAGCCCCAGCATTTT	TRBV9	TRBJ1-5	.	.
CAWRTSPGQPQHF	TGTGCCTGGAGGACAAGCCCGGGTCAGCCCCAGCATTTT	TRBV30	TRBJ1-5	.	.
CASSQTGSTDTQYF	TGTGCCAGCAGCCAGACAGGGAGCACAGATACGCAGTATTTT	TRBV7-9	TRBJ2-3	.	TRBD1
CASSQDRGGGDEQFF	TGCGCCAGCAGCCAAGATCGGGGCGGAGGCGATGAGCAGTTCTTC	TRBV4-3	TRBJ2-1	.	.
CASGSTQRNSPLHF	TGTGCTAGTGGTTCGACCCAAAGGAATTCACCCCTCCACTTT	TRBV12-5	TRBJ1-6	.	.
CASSMQQVQETQYF	TGTGCCAGTAGTATGCAACAGGTCCAAGAGACCCAGTACTTC	TRBV19	TRBJ2-5	.	.
CASSPKATDAGPQHF	TGTGCCAGCAGCCCCAAGGCCACCGACGCGGGGCCCCAGCATTTT	TRBV9	TRBJ1-5	.	.
CASSLKGAEETQYF	TGTGCCAGCAGCTTGAAGGGGGCGGAAGAGACCCAGTACTTC	TRBV5-4	TRBJ2-5	.	TRBD1
CASMAKSGNTIYF	TGTGCCAGCATGGCCAAATCTGGAAACACCATATATTTT	TRBV25-1	TRBJ1-3	.	.
CASSSGTGNEKLFF	TGTGCCAGCAGTTCCGGGACAGGGAATGAAAAACTGTTTTTT	TRBV6-4	TRBJ1-4	.	TRBD1
CASSSVTPYEQYF	TGTGCCAGCAGTTCCGTGACCCCCTACGAGCAGTACTTC	TRBV6-2/TRBV6-3	TRBJ2-7	.	.
CASSSTSGGRTGQYF	TGTGCCAGCAGCTCCACTAGCGGGGGGCGTACAGGGCAGTACTTC	TRBV5-4	TRBJ2-7	.	TRBD2
CAWSAGTGRAYEQYF	TGTGCCTGGAGTGCCGGGACAGGGCGCGCCTACGAGCAGTACTTC	TRBV30	TRBJ2-7	.	TRBD1
CASSQIVAYYSPLHF	TGTGCCAGCAGCCAAATCGTTGCCTATTATTCACCCCTCCACTTT	TRBV3-1/TRBV3-2	TRBJ1-6	few	.
CASSLVPGPTGELFF	TGTGCCAGCAGTTTAGTCCCGGGACCCACCGGGGAGCTGTTTTTT	TRBV28	TRBJ2-2	.	.
CASSPISLRAEAFF	TGTGCCAGCAGCCCCATATCGTTGAGAGCTGAAGCTTTCTTT	TRBV27	TRBJ1-1	.	.
CAWSALQGEGYTF	TGTGCCTGGAGTGCTCTCCAGGGTGAAGGCTACACCTTC	TRBV30	TRBJ1-2	.	.
CASSVGNTIYF	TGTGCCAGCAGCGTGGGAAACACCATATATTTT	TRBV9	TRBJ1-3	.	.
CASSLSSGRASYNEQFF	TGTGCCAGCAGCTTGAGCAGCGGGAGGGCGTCCTACAATGAGCAGTTCTTC	TRBV5-4	TRBJ2-1	once	TRBD2
CASSGPGGSDTQYF	TGCGCCAGCAGTGGTCCGGGAGGTTCGGATACGCAGTATTTT	TRBV10-2	TRBJ2-3	.	TRBD2
CASSLEGRAYGYTF	TGTGCCAGCAGCTTAGAGGGTCGGGCCTATGGCTACACCTTC	TRBV7-2	TRBJ1-2	.	.
CASSPPGVRGEQYF	TGTGCCAGCTCACCACCGGGGGTTAGGGGCGAGCAGTACTTC	TRBV18	TRBJ2-7	.	.
CAWTTRVYESKLANEKLFF	TGTGCCTGGACTACCAGGGTTTATGAATCGAAGCTGGCTAATGAAAAACTGTTTTTT	TRBV30	TRBJ1-4	.	.
CAAGRVMDTEAFF	TGTGCCGCTGGGAGGGTAATGGACACTGAAGCTTTCTTT	TRBV6-6	TRBJ1-1	.	.
CASSAGLAGGPIWNEQFF	TGCGCCAGCAGCGCGGGACTAGCGGGAGGGCCAATTTGGAATGAGCAGTTCTTC	TRBV5-1	TRBJ2-1	.	TRBD2